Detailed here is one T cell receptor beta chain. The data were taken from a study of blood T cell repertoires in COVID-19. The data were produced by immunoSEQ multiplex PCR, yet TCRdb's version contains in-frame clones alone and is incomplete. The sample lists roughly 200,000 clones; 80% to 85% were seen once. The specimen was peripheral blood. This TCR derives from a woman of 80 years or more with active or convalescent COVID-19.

Written as DNA, the CDR3 is TGTGCCAGCAGCCAACTAGCTAAAGAGACCCAGTACTTC. Protein sequence: CASSQLAKETQYF. This chain links TRBV3-1 (or the pseudogene TRBV3-2) with TRBJ2-5; possible D gene TRBD2, 5 bases. The germline V and J ends were trimmed by 2 bases and 3 bases, with 7 bases remaining between them. From germline, CDR1 is LGHDT and CDR2 YNNKEL (reference sequence). The CDR3 is made up of 13 amino acids.